This T cell receptor (beta chain) was obtained from a study of blood T cells in healthy people across ages. The study's findings and limits: As age increased, TCR beta diversity per million T cells fell in a roughly linear fashion.

Then a second PCR, running roughly 7 to 11 cycles, was carried out with a sample-barcoded 5' primer and a J-beta primer mix. Every individual sample yielded 2.5 million or more paired-end reads (each containing CDR3). TCRdb re-analysed the 5' RACE reads in MiXCR, keeping a single row per CDR3 protein. This sample carries hundreds of thousands of distinct CDR3 sequences, 20% to 25% of them seen once, and the ten largest clones take more than 7.5%. This clonotype has a handful of counts. The antigen remains undetermined. The CDR3 has 16 residues. Trimming took 1 base from V and 4 from J; bases not matched to a gene: 6. Germline CDR1 and CDR2: SGHTA and FQGTGA. These same records also appear under a second study, on T cells of mothers and their children.

The V and J genes are TRBV7-3 and TRBJ1-3; 8 bases map to TRBD1. The clonotype originates from a boy aged 10-17 years in good health. The sequencing input was blood. The CDR3 nucleotides read TGTGCCAGCAGCTTAAGCGGGACAGGCTCAGGAAACACCATATATTTT. Its protein product is CASSLSGTGSGNTIYF. Variable domain in full (rest from reference TRBV7-3 and TRBJ1-3): GAGVSQTPSNKVTEKGKYVELRCDPISGHTALYWYRQSLGQGPEFLIYFQGTGAADDSGLPNDRFFAVRPEGSVSTLKIQRTERGDSAVYLCASSLSGTGSGNTIYFGEGSWLTVV.